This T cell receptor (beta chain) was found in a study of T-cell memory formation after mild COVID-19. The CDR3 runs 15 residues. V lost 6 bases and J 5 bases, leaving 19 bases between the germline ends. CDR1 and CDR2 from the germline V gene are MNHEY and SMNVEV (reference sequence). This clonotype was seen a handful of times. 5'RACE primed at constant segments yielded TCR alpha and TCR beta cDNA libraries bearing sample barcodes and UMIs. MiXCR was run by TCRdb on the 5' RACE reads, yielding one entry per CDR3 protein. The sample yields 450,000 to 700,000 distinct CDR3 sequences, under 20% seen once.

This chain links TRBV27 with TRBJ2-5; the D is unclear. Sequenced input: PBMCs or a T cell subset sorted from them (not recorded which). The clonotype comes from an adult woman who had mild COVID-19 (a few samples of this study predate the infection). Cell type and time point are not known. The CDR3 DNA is TGTGCCAGCAGCCCCCCGGGCTATAACCGGGAGACCCAGTACTTC. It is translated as CASSPPGYNRETQYF.